A selection of T cell receptor beta chains follows, all from one sample in a study of Ad26.COV2.S vaccination and SARS-CoV-2 variants. Generated by immunoSEQ multiplex PCR, the TCRdb table keeps only in-frame clones and is missing some. The table includes 350,000 to 500,000 clones, about 90% detected once. Sequencing was performed on peripheral blood, taken in a trial of Ad26.COV2.S vaccine versus placebo. These receptors were obtained from a person between 18 and 65 years old who received the Ad26.COV2.S COVID-19 vaccine or a placebo. CDR3s include the opening cysteine and the closing phenylalanine or tryptophan. The D gene is left open where the match is weak. Size tells how often a clone was seen (once, few, many) or the class of an expanded clone, and some rows leave it out.

>TRBD1|TRBJ1-1|TRBV28|NA
CASSPPYLQGLTEAFF
TGTGCCAGCAGTCCACCCTACCTACAGGGGCTAACTGAAGCTTTCTTT
>NA|TRBJ1-1|TRBV7-9|NA
CASSLVAGNTEAFF
TGTGCCAGCAGCTTAGTAGCAGGGAACACTGAAGCTTTCTTT
>TRBD2|TRBJ2-5|TRBV28|NA
CASSGLAEQETQYF
TGTGCCAGCAGTGGACTAGCGGAGCAAGAGACCCAGTACTTC
>TRBD2|TRBJ2-1|TRBV5-5|NA
CASARAGVDYNEQFF
TGTGCCAGCGCACGAGCGGGAGTGGACTACAATGAGCAGTTCTTC
>NA|TRBJ2-7|TRBV28|NA
CASSLWQGSSSYEQYF
TGTGCCAGCAGTTTATGGCAGGGGTCCAGCTCCTACGAGCAGTACTTC
>TRBD2|TRBJ2-7|TRBV6-2/TRBV6-3|NA
CASSLAGGPSYEQYF
TGTGCCAGCAGTCTAGCGGGAGGTCCCTCCTACGAGCAGTACTTC
>TRBD2|TRBJ2-7|TRBV7-2|NA
CASSFFGTSGIGSEQYF
TGTGCCAGCAGCTTCTTCGGGACTAGCGGGATAGGTTCCGAGCAGTACTTC
>NA|TRBJ2-5|TRBV5-8|NA
CASSLSRGSQYQETQYF
TGTGCCAGCAGCTTGTCTCGTGGTAGCCAGTACCAAGAGACCCAGTACTTC
>TRBD2|TRBJ2-1|TRBV7-6|NA
CASSLGRLAAYNEQFF
TGTGCCAGCAGCTTAGGACGGCTAGCGGCCTACAATGAGCAGTTCTTC
>TRBD1|TRBJ1-3|TRBV5-1|few
CASSLGDSSYTIYF
TGCGCCAGCAGCTTGGGGGACAGTTCCTACACCATATATTTT
>NA|TRBJ2-1|TRBV7-2|NA
CASSSQGGLSRGSEQFF
TGTGCCAGCAGCTCTCAGGGGGGTCTTTCCCGGGGAAGCGAGCAGTTCTTC
>NA|TRBJ2-5|TRBV7-9|NA
CASSPGLGARQTQYF
TGTGCCAGCAGCCCCGGCCTAGGGGCGAGACAGACCCAGTACTTC
>TRBD2|TRBJ2-7|TRBV11-2|NA
CASSLGGSAYEQYF
TGTGCCAGCAGCTTAGGCGGGAGCGCCTACGAGCAGTACTTC
>TRBD2|TRBJ2-7|TRBV30|NA
CAWAESSGSMKQYF
TGTGCCTGGGCGGAATCTAGCGGGAGTATGAAGCAGTACTTC
>NA|TRBJ2-2|TRBV6-2/TRBV6-3|NA
CASSRGAGNTGELFF
TGTGCCAGCAGTCGAGGGGCCGGTAACACCGGGGAGCTGTTTTTT
>NA|TRBJ2-2|TRBV9|NA
CASSVDSTGELFF
TGTGCCAGCAGCGTCGACAGTACCGGGGAGCTGTTTTTT
>TRBD2|TRBJ2-7|TRBV14|NA
CASSQIAGGYEQYF
TGTGCCAGCAGCCAGATAGCGGGGGGTTACGAGCAGTACTTC
>TRBD2|TRBJ2-1|TRBV5-1|NA
CASSLASGITSSYNEQFF
TGCGCCAGCAGCTTGGCTAGCGGGATCACGAGCTCCTACAATGAGCAGTTCTTC
>NA|TRBJ1-4|TRBV4-3|NA
CASSQDLNSPHLFF
TGCGCCAGCAGCCAAGATCTGAACAGCCCGCATCTGTTTTTT
>NA|TRBJ2-7|TRBV9|few
CASSVGWGTSYEQYF
TGTGCCAGCAGCGTAGGGTGGGGTACGTCCTACGAGCAGTACTTC
>NA|TRBJ1-1|TRBV4-2|NA
CASSQGRGKNTEAFF
TGTGCCAGCAGCCAAGGCAGGGGCAAAAACACTGAAGCTTTCTTT
>TRBD1|TRBJ2-7|TRBV7-9|NA
CASSEDRAGHEQYF
TGTGCCAGCAGCGAGGACAGGGCGGGACACGAGCAGTACTTC
>TRBD1|TRBJ2-1|TRBV5-6|NA
CASSYDRAVSYNEQFF
TGTGCCAGCAGTTATGACAGGGCGGTCTCCTACAATGAGCAGTTCTTC
>NA|TRBJ1-2|TRBV27|NA
CASSPSGHPAGGYTF
TGTGCCAGCTCTCCATCGGGACACCCAGCGGGAGGCTACACCTTC
>TRBD2|TRBJ2-2|TRBV7-8|once
CASSSIPRTSTGELFF
TGTGCCAGCAGCTCAATCCCCCGGACTAGCACCGGGGAGCTGTTTTTT
>NA|TRBJ2-1|TRBV19|NA
CASSIRTGRGYNEQFF
TGTGCCAGTAGTATCAGGACAGGTCGGGGGTACAATGAGCAGTTCTTC
>NA|TRBJ2-7|TRBV2|NA
CASSVRRLPYEQYF
TGTGCCAGCAGTGTCCGTAGGCTACCCTACGAGCAGTACTTC
>TRBD1|TRBJ2-5|TRBV11-2|NA
CASSVGTGGRVTQYF
TGTGCCAGCAGCGTCGGGACAGGGGGGAGGGTGACCCAGTACTTC
>NA|TRBJ1-5|TRBV2|NA
CASSEQRGNQPQHF
TGTGCCAGCAGTGAGCAACGGGGTAATCAGCCCCAGCATTTT